The sample holds a few counts of the clone carrying this T cell receptor beta chain. Libraries of TCR beta came from iRepertoire HTBI primers plus Arm-PCR of CDR3 regions. TCRdb reprocessed the multiplex PCR reads via MiXCR and lists one record per CDR3 protein. The repertoire includes 550,000 or so distinct CDR3 sequences, 9.5% to 15% of them detected once, and almost 9% sits in the top ten. This sample is drawn from a study of regulatory T cells in long-lasting Graves disease. About the research overall: Graves' cases, newly diagnosed, had used antithyroid drugs under 3 months.

The time point is: newly diagnosed GD, antithyroid drugs for less than 3 months. PBMCs were the source of the RNA used for TCR sequencing. A peripheral blood sample, 8 to 10 milliliters in volume, was drawn into EDTA tubes. V was pared by 0 bases and J by 4 bases, with 12 bases between. Per germline, CDR1 KGHSH and CDR2 LQKENI. The CDR3 contains 15 residues. In addition, the sample was reused for a study of T cells in Graves' hyperthyroidism and ophthalmopathy. That investigation notes: Every diagnosis used clinical symptoms, serum thyroxine and TRAb, thyroid ultrasound and orbital computed tomography.

The V gene is TRBV18, the J gene TRBJ1-2; D is ambiguous. The sequenced sample was peripheral blood mononuclear cells (PBMCs), obtained at new diagnosis, from a patient treated with antithyroid drugs. The TCR comes from a woman aged 30 to 39 with Graves disease. This CDR3 is CASSPPEASGYGYTF. The CDR3 DNA reads TGTGCCAGCTCACCACCGGAAGCGTCTGGCTATGGCTACACCTTC.